The clone carrying this T cell receptor (beta chain) was picked up many times. Its antigen is not known. The data were obtained in a study of T cells in Graves' hyperthyroidism and ophthalmopathy. Amplified regions were TCR beta CDR3 sequences from RNA transcripts. First-round RT-PCR of the TCR CDR3 relied on the HTBI primer set. MiXCR, run by TCRdb on the multiplex PCR reads, gives a single entry per CDR3 protein. The sample has about 360,000 distinct CDR3 sequences, around 14% seen once. This CDR3 spans 15 amino acids. Germline CDR1 and CDR2: PRHDT and FYEKMQ (reference sequence). The V gene lost 4 bases and the J gene lost 3 bases, with 12 bases spanning the gap. Study-level points and caveats: Clonotypes that were expanded in thyroid above 0.001 mostly appeared in blood too.

Patients were excluded because of uncontrolled infection, other autoimmune disease, pregnancy or lactation. The authors took PBMCs from 8 to 10 ml fresh peripheral blood. The specimen sequenced was blood. This chain uses TRBV13 with TRBJ2-2; tentative D call: TRBD1 (6 bases). The source of this sequence is a woman aged 18-29 years with Graves' hyperthyroidism. CDR3 DNA: TGTGCCAGCAGCTCCGCAGGGGCGGACACCGGGGAGCTGTTTTTT. Translating gives CASSSAGADTGELFF.